The clone carrying this TCR beta chain has ten or more counts. Its matching antigen is unknown. The germline gives CDR1 ENHRY, CDR2 SYGVKD. The germline V and J ends were trimmed by 3 bases and 5 bases, with 4 bases remaining between them. This CDR3 region has 11 residues. The authors built TCR beta libraries using iRepertoire HTBI primers and Arm-PCR of CDR3 regions. MiXCR was run by TCRdb on the multiplex PCR reads, yielding one entry per CDR3 protein. The top ten clones hold more than 8.5% of a sample with a few hundred thousand distinct CDR3 sequences, roughly 14% of them seen once. These data originate in a study of regulatory T cells in long-lasting Graves disease. Study context: For a period under 3 months, newly diagnosed Graves' patients had taken antithyroid drugs.

Regarding time point: newly diagnosed GD, antithyroid drugs for less than 3 months. PBMCs provided the RNA from which the TCR library was made. The authors diagnosed Graves' disease using American Thyroid Association guidelines. Study-level points and caveats: Persistent cases of Graves' showed reduced TCR diversity relative to newly diagnosed patients.

These same records also appear under a second study, on T cells in Graves' hyperthyroidism and ophthalmopathy. That paper adds: The study excluded patients with uncontrolled infection, other autoimmune disease, pregnancy or lactation.

This chain uses TRBV10-3 with TRBJ2-5; D call uncertain. Sequenced here: peripheral blood mononuclear cells (PBMCs), sampled at new diagnosis, from a patient treated with antithyroid drugs. The TCR sequence derives from a man aged 25-40 years with Graves disease. The CDR3 nucleotides read TGTGCCATCAGTGATGGTGAGACCCAGTACTTC. Translating gives CAISDGETQYF.